This T cell receptor (beta chain) came from a study of T cells in Graves' hyperthyroidism and ophthalmopathy (dated by TCRdb to the late 2010s). In terms of the full investigation: Peripheral blood samples were taken at the time of initial diagnosis, prior to any treatment. To identify distinguishing TCR V-J signatures, a discovery cohort of about 95 patients was used, comprising some 43 with Graves' ophthalmopathy and around 60 with stable Graves' hyperthyroidism. Prospective prediction of ophthalmopathy was tested in an independent validation cohort consisting of some 20 hyperthyroidism patients and more than 15 patients who later progressed to ophthalmopathy. The 90 to 100 discovery patients were randomly split 7:3 into training and test sets. In roughly six Graves' hyperthyroidism patients, the study also compared T-cell repertoires from thyroid tissue with T-cell repertoires from blood. Following sampling, methimazole starting at 30 mg daily was given to hyperthyroidism patients, and high-dose intravenous methylprednisolone was given to ophthalmopathy patients. TCR Vbeta CDR3 sequencing of roughly 140 peripheral blood samples (under 45 ophthalmopathy, about 75 hyperthyroidism and about 17 progressor patients) is reported in the paper. Points the paper makes about the study in general: During validation, the model predicted progression to ophthalmopathy a median of approximately 6.5 months ahead of onset, with 60% to 71% sensitivity and 72.22% specificity. A 13 V-J signature model separated ophthalmopathy from stable hyperthyroidism, with approximately 87% sensitivity and 81.08% specificity in cross-validation and 80%/75% in testing. Sample size was not statistically predetermined, and investigators were not blinded to group allocation. Most expanded thyroid clonotypes (frequency above 0.001) were also found in blood, which suggests that blood repertoires may mirror thyroid immune responses.

TCR beta CDR3 regions were amplified from RNA transcripts. For the first round of RT-PCR on the TCR CDR3, the HTBI primer set was used together with the Qiagen OneStep RT-PCR kit. Libraries were constructed in a second round of multiplex PCR, after which size selection and purification were performed. Sequencing of the libraries was done on an Illumina HiSeq2000 using paired-end 100 bp reads. The paper's data handling went like this. SOAPnuke was used to process the raw data, throwing out any read that contained adapters or uncalled bases, had a mean Phred below 15, or lacked an exact constant-primer or identifier match. COPE v1.2.5 was used to merge high-quality paired reads, and clonotypes were defined as unique nucleotide sequences. MiTCR v1.1 was used to align the clonotypes against IMGT TRBV, TRBD and TRBJ reference segments. The analysis was restricted to V-J combinations with a frequency above 0.0001, which together covered 99.2% of the repertoires. A TCS score was defined as the ratio between F50 (clonal expansion) and ExV (chaos), using BLOSUM62-based TCRdist between CDR3 peptides within each V-J. Welch's t-statistics and random forest reduced 500 to 650 V-J features to 10 to 15, which were used in a naive Bayes classifier (R e1071). TCRdb reanalyzed the raw reads on its own, using fastp at Q25 for trimming and MiXCR for clone calling, and kept in-frame beta chains. Identical CDR3 proteins give one entry, which carries the most common genes and DNA. None of the V and J calls come from the authors' own analysis; TCRdb made them. Recorded for this sample are hundreds of thousands of distinct CDR3 sequences; around 14% of them occurred a single time. The ten top clones hold roughly 25% of the sample.

A patient counted as having stable Graves' hyperthyroidism if no progression to ophthalmopathy occurred over 18 months of follow-up. Hyperthyroidism patients were aged 18 to 65 years and newly diagnosed, with disease duration of less than 2 months. Any patient with an uncontrolled infection, another autoimmune disease, pregnancy or lactation was excluded. Diagnoses were based on clinical symptoms, serum thyroxine and TRAb, thyroid ultrasound and orbital computed tomography. PBMCs were isolated from about 9 ml of fresh peripheral blood by Ficoll-Paque density gradient centrifugation. Total RNA was extracted with Trizol reagent, and quality was checked on an Agilent 2100 Bioanalyzer. This clonotype appeared a few times. Its antigen has not been determined. Base-call qualities are not available, and no considerably larger clone is one nucleotide away. CDR1 and CDR2 are read off the germline V gene (reference sequence) as DFQATT and SNEGSKA. The CDR3 starts with the cysteine, ends with the phenylalanine, and has 13 residues. Only the CDR3 DNA stays, 39 bases, in frame from base 1. Here V drops 8 bases and J drops 3 bases, and the junction holds 6 bases not matched to any gene.

The sample taken for sequencing was blood. This sequence uses TRBV20-1 and TRBJ2-7; TRBD2 agrees with 11 junctional bases. This receptor was taken from a woman under 40 with Graves' hyperthyroidism. The bases are TGCAGTACACGACTAGCGGGATTCTACGAGCAGTACTTC. Translated, it gives CSTRLAGFYEQYF.